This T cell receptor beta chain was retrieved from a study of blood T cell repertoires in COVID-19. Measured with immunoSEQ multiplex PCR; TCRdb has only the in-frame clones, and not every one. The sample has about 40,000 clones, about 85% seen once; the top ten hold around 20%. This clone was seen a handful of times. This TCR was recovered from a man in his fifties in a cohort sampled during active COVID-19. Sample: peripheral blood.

The CDR3 region has the DNA TGTGCCAGCAGTCTTCCCAGATGGCCGGGGAGTTCTAATTCACCCCTCCACTTT. This encodes CASSLPRWPGSSNSPLHF. The rearrangement uses TRBV6-6 and TRBJ1-6; D unresolved. V dropped 5 bases and J dropped 6 bases, with 23 bases sitting between them. CDR1 and CDR2 (germline): MNHNY, SVGAGI (reference sequence). The CDR3 extends over 18 amino acids.